This TCR beta chain derives from a study of cytomegalovirus exposure and HLA in healthy donors. Study-wide findings and caveats: HLA alleles showed associations with about 15,000 TCR beta sequences in a later analysis, at a 0.05 false discovery rate. When the data were analyzed later, several of the most significant clusters appeared to be linked to common viral pathogens. Later analysis found that TCR beta chains associated with HLA were more clonally expanded than other, equally common chains.

With 0 bases removed from V and 0 bases from J, the gap between germline ends came to 8 bases. The CDR3 consists of 16 residues. Per the germline V gene, CDR1 is SEHNR and CDR2 is FQNEAQ (reference sequence). 13 Jbeta primers and 60 Vbeta primers were used for the PCR. Repertoires were generated with immunoSEQ multiplex PCR, while TCRdb's copy carries only in-frame clones and drops some. Of 120,000 or so clones in the sample, under 80% were seen once. Notes on this clone: Its cognate antigen is unknown.

The sequencing input was PBMCs. The sequence derives from a man aged 40-55 years in good health and CMV-seropositive. V and J are TRBV7-9 and TRBJ1-4; D is uncertain. Written as DNA, the CDR3 is TGTGCCAGCAGCTTAGCAGCTCAGGCAACTAATGAAAAACTGTTTTTT. Translated: CASSLAAQATNEKLFF.